The next 17 T cell receptor beta chains were all read from a single sample in a study of PD-L1 blockade in urothelial cancer. The method was immunoSEQ multiplex PCR; TCRdb's version includes in-frame clones alone and lacks a portion of them. The data show 85,000 to 90,000 clones, 85% to 90% seen once. As to time point: pretreatment peripheral blood. This specimen consisted of PBMCs, obtained around atezolizumab (anti-PD-L1) treatment. The receptors derive from a man aged 55 to 70 with urothelial cancer.

The CDR3 coding sequence is TGCGCCAGCAGCGCGGGGACGGTTGCTGGCACTGAAGCTTTCTTT. It specifies CASSAGTVAGTEAFF. The V and J genes are TRBV10-2 and TRBJ1-1, with D perhaps TRBD1 (5 bases). The CDR3 is 15 amino acids. Trimming pared 6 bases from V and 4 bases from J, leaving 18 bases between. Germline V gene sequence: CDR1 WSHSY, CDR2 SAAADI.

A single count supports this clone. This chain links TRBV4-1 with TRBJ1-4; the D gene is possibly TRBD1 (5 bases). V lost 4 bases and J lost 8, with 17 bases in between. In germline, CDR1 is MGHRA, CDR2 YSYEKL. CDR3 size: 15 residues. CDR3 in amino acids: CASSRYPGMSEKLFF. The CDR3, as DNA: TGCGCCAGCAGCCGGTATCCAGGGATGTCGGAAAAACTGTTTTTT.

This chain uses TRBV7-2 with TRBJ2-1, with 12 nucleotides matching TRBD2. The length of the CDR3 is 14 residues. V lost 5 bases, J lost 8 bases, and 4 bases stayed unmatched. From germline, CDR1 is SGHTA and CDR2 FQGNSA. For the CDR3, the DNA is TGTGCCAGCAGCCAAACTAGCGGGGGGTATGAGCAGTTCTTC. Amino acids: CASSQTSGGYEQFF.

The V gene is TRBV5-5, the J gene TRBJ1-6; D ambiguous. The CDR3 extends over 16 amino acids. V dropped 3 bases and J dropped 6 bases, with 16 bases sitting between them. CDR1 and CDR2 from the germline V gene are SGHKS and YYEKEE (reference sequence). CDR3 sequence (DNA): TGTGCCAGCAGCTCAGCGCGTGGCGGATCTAATTCACCCCTCCACTTT. Translated, it gives CASSSARGGSNSPLHF.

V is TRBV2 and J is TRBJ2-5, with 9 bases that match TRBD2. Trimming at V came to 8 bases and at J to 2 bases, leaving 6 bases not matched to a gene. The CDR3 totals 14 residues. Germline CDR1 reads SNHLY; CDR2 reads FYNNEI. The CDR3 nucleotides read TGTGCCAGCCAGAGACTAGCGGCACAAGAGACCCAGTACTTC. As protein: CASQRLAAQETQYF.

The chain combines TRBV30 with TRBJ2-7; weak D call: TRBD1 (6 bases). This CDR3 is built from 12 residues. In germline, CDR1 is GTSNPN, CDR2 SVGIG (reference sequence). The ends were cut back, 7 bases at V and 1 base at J, with 11 bases in the middle. The CDR3 here is CAFSRGSYEQYF. As DNA, the CDR3 is TGTGCCTTTAGCAGGGGATCCTACGAGCAGTACTTC.

Note on this clone: Its ends do not fully match the called genes, so a read error is possible. The chain uses TRBV7-7 and TRBJ1-6; D remains unclear. The CDR3 consists of 13 residues. The germline CDR1 and CDR2 sequences are SSHAT and FNYEAQ (reference sequence). In nucleotides, the CDR3 is TGTGCTAGCAGCTTAGATGAGAATTCACCCCTCCACTTT. Its protein is CASSLDENSPLHF. The full variable domain, with the rest looked up from reference TRBV7-7 and TRBJ1-6, is GAGVSQSPRYKVTKRGQDVTLRCDPISSHATLYWYQQALGQGPEFLTYFNYEAQPDKSGLPSDRFSAERPEGSISTLTIQRTEQRDSAMYRCASSLDENSPLHFGNGTRLTVT.

This clone was picked up one time. This chain links TRBV5-4 with TRBJ1-2; weak D call: TRBD1 (6 bases). The V end was cut by 1 base, the J end by 6 bases, with 10 bases between. This CDR3 spans 13 amino acids. The germline CDR1 and CDR2 sequences are SGHNT and YYREEE (reference sequence). The DNA for the CDR3 is TGTGCCAGCAGCTTGTCAGGGGTTAATGGCTACACCTTC. The encoded protein is CASSLSGVNGYTF.

This clone occurred once. In DNA form, the CDR3 reads TGTGCCAGCAGCCAAGACGAGGGGGCAAACACCGGGGAGCTGTTTTTT. Amino acid sequence: CASSQDEGANTGELFF. The rearrangement uses TRBV4-2 and TRBJ2-2; 7 nucleotides agree with TRBD1. From germline, CDR1 is LGHNA and CDR2 YNFKEQ. This CDR3 comprises 16 residues. Losses at the gene ends were 0 bases for V and 2 bases for J; bases not matched to a gene: 3.

This clone has just one count. The V call is TRBV7-9, the J call TRBJ2-7, with D possibly matching TRBD2 (7 bases). Between the trimmed V and J ends, which lost 5 bases and 2 bases, there was a span of 13 bases. Germline V gene lookup returns CDR1 SEHNR and CDR2 FQNEAQ (reference sequence). The CDR3 consists of 14 residues. CDR3 loop: CASSEKGGAYEQYF. The CDR3 DNA follows: TGTGCCAGCAGCGAGAAAGGGGGGGCCTACGAGCAGTACTTC.

The chain recombines TRBV5-1 with TRBJ2-7; no firm D call. Germline loops: CDR1 SGHRS, CDR2 YFSETQ. Trimming cost V 0 bases and J 0 bases, with 7 bases left between them. This CDR3 region has 14 residues. The CDR3 sequence is CASSLVTYSYEQYF. As DNA, the CDR3 is TGCGCCAGCAGCTTGGTTACCTACTCCTACGAGCAGTACTTC.

The chain has TRBV7-9 and TRBJ2-1; unclear D gene. Germline V gives CDR1 SEHNR, CDR2 FQNEAQ (reference sequence). V was shortened by 1 base and J by 0 bases, with 7 bases between the two germline ends. This CDR3 is 15 amino acids long. The chain's CDR3 is CASSLVGSSYNEQFF. CDR3 nucleotide sequence: TGTGCCAGCAGCTTAGTCGGTAGCTCCTACAATGAGCAGTTCTTC.

The chain combines TRBV7-3 with TRBJ2-5; 9 bases agree with TRBD2. The germline V gene encodes CDR1 SGHTA and CDR2 FQGTGA. Trimming removed 2 bases from V and 5 bases from J; junction bases left unmatched: 3. This CDR3 contains 14 residues. CDR3 nucleotides: TGTGCCAGCAGCTTAGGGCTAGCGGGGGAGACCCAGTACTTC. This codes for CASSLGLAGETQYF.

The rearrangement uses TRBV7-9 and TRBJ1-5; D perhaps matches TRBD1 (6 bases). The CDR3 has 13 residues. V lost 3 bases, J lost 7 bases, and 10 bases lay in between. Germline V gene data show CDR1 as SEHNR and CDR2 as FQNEAQ (reference sequence). The CDR3 DNA reads TGTGCCAGCAGCTTTGCAGGGGTCCAGCCCCAGCATTTT. It specifies CASSFAGVQPQHF.

This chain joins TRBV9 and TRBJ1-1, with 10 bases aligning to TRBD1. The CDR3 sequence is 16 residues long. The V segment lost 4 bases and the J segment 0 bases; nucleotides outside the gene matches: 6. Per germline, CDR1 SGDLS and CDR2 YYNGEE. Here the CDR3 DNA reads TGTGCCAGCAGCTCCGACAGGGGGCGCATGAACACTGAAGCTTTCTTT. Amino acids: CASSSDRGRMNTEAFF.

This chain uses TRBV4-1 with TRBJ1-3, with D hard to call. V lost 0 bases and J lost 0, with 15 bases in between. Germline V gene lookup returns CDR1 MGHRA and CDR2 YSYEKL. This CDR3 contains 18 residues. CDR3 protein: CASSQEGGPTRSGNTIYF. CDR3 nucleotide sequence: TGCGCCAGCAGCCAAGAAGGCGGGCCGACCCGCTCTGGAAACACCATATATTTT.

The chain recombines TRBV28 with TRBJ1-2; no firm D call. The CDR3 spans 12 residues. V dropped 2 bases and J dropped 3 bases, with 4 bases sitting between them. In germline, CDR1 is MDHEN, CDR2 SYDVKM. In nucleotides, the CDR3 is TGTGCCAGCAGTTTACGTGACTATGGCTACACCTTC. The encoded protein is CASSLRDYGYTF.